Sequencing of this T cell receptor (beta chain) was carried out in a study of shared T cell receptors in the human thymus. The repertoire was sequenced with immunoSEQ multiplex PCR; TCRdb's copy has only in-frame clones and lacks some. Of hundreds of thousands of clones listed, roughly 86% are singletons. Trimming took off 0 bases at V and 3 bases at J, with 16 bases between the two ends. The CDR3 contains 17 residues. Per the germline V gene, CDR1 is LGHNA and CDR2 is YNFKEQ. These records were also assigned to another study, of human thymus T cells. According to that study: Corrective heart surgery yielded resections, and these provided the thymus tissue. Apparent skewing of V and J gene usage characterized both thymic and blood repertoires. Related reports documented highly overlapping thymic repertoires among unrelated individuals.

The rearrangement links TRBV4-2 to TRBJ2-3; D may be TRBD1 (6 bases). This clonotype was sampled from a boy in the first two years of life with a congenital heart defect. Specimen: thymocytes. The CDR3 is CASSQEPRGGETDTQYF. CDR3 bases: TGTGCCAGCAGCCAAGAACCCAGGGGTGGGGAGACAGATACGCAGTATTTT.